The 30 T cell receptor beta chains in this list originate from one sample, sequenced in a study of blood T cell repertoires in COVID-19. Assay: immunoSEQ multiplex PCR; the TCRdb copy retains only in-frame clones and omits some. Of hundreds of thousands of clones in the sample, 65% to 90% were seen once. Sequenced: peripheral blood. The source is a woman aged 45-60 years with acute or convalescent COVID-19.

This chain joins TRBV18 and TRBJ1-1, with a tentative D call TRBD1 (5 bases). V lost 9 bases and J lost 1, with 18 bases in between. Germline values: CDR1 KGHSH, CDR2 LQKENI. The CDR3 covers 15 residues. Here the CDR3 DNA reads TGTGCCAGTGCATTGGGGGGTAACTGGAACACTGAAGCTTTCTTT. Its protein is CASALGGNWNTEAFF. Together with reference TRBV18 and TRBJ1-1, the CDR3 gives the full variable domain: NAGVMQNPRHLVRRRGQEARLRCSPMKGHSHVYWYRQLPEEGLKFMVYLQKENIIDESGMPKERFSAEFPKEGPSILRIQQVVRGDSAAYFCASALGGNWNTEAFFGQGTRLTVV.

J is TRBJ2-7 and V is TRBV30, with D perhaps matching TRBD2 (6 bases). CDR3 size: 12 residues. Per the germline V gene, CDR1 is GTSNPN and CDR2 is SVGIG (reference sequence). V was shortened by 2 bases and J by 2 bases, with 7 bases between the two germline ends. DNA for the CDR3: TGTGCCTGGAGTAGACTAGCCTACGAGCAGTACTTC. Its protein is CAWSRLAYEQYF.

This sequence joins TRBV7-2 and TRBJ1-6; D unresolved. The CDR3 loop spans 13 amino acids. Between the trimmed V and J ends, which lost 7 bases and 9 bases, there was a span of 13 bases. The germline CDR1 and CDR2 sequences are SGHTA and FQGNSA. This CDR3 is CASNSGLRSPLHF. The CDR3 region has the DNA TGTGCCAGCAACTCAGGTCTTCGTTCACCCCTCCACTTT.

The chain joins TRBV6-5 to TRBJ2-3, with 7 bases aligning to TRBD2. The J segment lost 0 bases and the V segment lost 8 bases, leaving 5 bases of the junction unmatched. Germline values: CDR1 MNHEY, CDR2 SVGAGI. The CDR3 length is 14 residues. As DNA, the CDR3 is TGTGCCAGCGCCCTAGCGGAGAGCACAGATACGCAGTATTTT. Its translation: CASALAESTDTQYF.

This chain links TRBV27 with TRBJ2-7; weak D call: TRBD1 (6 bases). Germline values: CDR1 MNHEY, CDR2 SMNVEV (reference sequence). V gave up 4 bases and J gave up 5 bases, with 12 bases separating them. The CDR3 contains 13 residues. CDR3 amino acids: CASSSGGLDEQYF. The DNA of the CDR3 is TGTGCCAGCAGTTCTGGGGGCCTGGACGAGCAGTACTTC.

The V gene is TRBV14, the J gene TRBJ2-2, with 9 nucleotides matching TRBD1. Trimming took 3 bases from V and 6 from J; bases not matched to a gene: 11. The germline CDR1 and CDR2 sequences are SGHDN and FVKESK. The CDR3 is made up of 17 amino acids. The CDR3 sequence is CASSHIPGQGVPGELFF. The CDR3 DNA is TGTGCCAGCAGCCACATACCGGGACAGGGAGTACCCGGGGAGCTGTTTTTT.

This rearrangement joins TRBV14 to TRBJ2-1; 9 bases line up with TRBD2. Per germline, CDR1 SGHDN and CDR2 FVKESK. The length of the CDR3 is 17 residues. Germline trimming cut 3 bases from V and 2 bases from J; bases unmatched to any gene: 8. As DNA, the CDR3 is TGTGCCAGCAGCCATCCCGGGGCGGGGGGGCCCTACAATGAGCAGTTCTTC. This gives the protein CASSHPGAGGPYNEQFF.

This clone has just one count. V gene TRBV5-1 combines with J gene TRBJ2-7; 8 bases align to TRBD1. Trimming at V came to 3 bases and at J to 3 bases, leaving 5 bases not matched to a gene. The CDR3 runs to 14 residues. The germline gives CDR1 SGHRS, CDR2 YFSETQ. The CDR3, as DNA: TGCGCCAGCAGCTCCACAGGGGGGAACTACGAGCAGTACTTC. It is translated as CASSSTGGNYEQYF.

This clone was picked up one time. This chain connects TRBV19 to TRBJ1-5; 10 bases agree with TRBD1. Germline values: CDR1 LNHDA, CDR2 SQIVND (reference sequence). This CDR3 is 16 amino acids long. The junction had 13 bases not matched to a gene; V was cut back by 7 bases and J by 7 bases. In DNA form, the CDR3 reads TGTGCCAGTATCTCCCCGGCAGGACAGGGGGGACAGCCCCAGCATTTT. This encodes CASISPAGQGGQPQHF.

This chain links TRBV4-1 with TRBJ2-7; D may be TRBD2 (6 bases). V was shortened by 3 bases and J by 0 bases, with 21 bases between the two germline ends. The V gene's germline CDR1 is MGHRA and CDR2 YSYEKL. This CDR3 has 18 amino acids. The CDR3 spells CASSQRIGGNLYSYEQYF. For the CDR3, the DNA is TGCGCCAGCAGCCAGAGGATTGGCGGGAATCTATACTCCTACGAGCAGTACTTC.

V and J are TRBV9 and TRBJ1-2; D may be TRBD1 (6 bases). CDR1 and CDR2 (germline): SGDLS, YYNGEE. V lost 4 bases and J lost 1, with 20 bases in between. The CDR3 spans 17 residues. The CDR3 loop is CASSPRGGPSLNYGYTF. CDR3 sequence (DNA): TGTGCCAGCAGCCCCCGGGGGGGGCCAAGCCTTAACTATGGCTACACCTTC.

This chain joins TRBV5-1 and TRBJ1-4, with D unclear. This CDR3 is 16 amino acids long. Germline CDR1 SGHRS, CDR2 YFSETQ. The V end lost 4 bases, the J end lost 0 bases, and 13 bases lay between the germline ends. CDR3 nucleotides: TGCGCCAGCAGCCTAAACACAGCAGCAACTAATGAAAAACTGTTTTTT. Residues: CASSLNTAATNEKLFF.

The V and J genes are TRBV28 and TRBJ2-4; D is undetermined. Germline V gene sequence: CDR1 MDHEN, CDR2 SYDVKM. The V end was cut by 4 bases, the J end by 3 bases, with 10 bases between. The CDR3 spans 14 residues. CDR3 DNA sequence: TGTGCCAGCAGTTCTAACGTTGTCAAAAACATTCAGTACTTC. This sequence encodes CASSSNVVKNIQYF.

V is TRBV4-3 and J is TRBJ2-1, with a possible D match to TRBD2 (5 bases). This CDR3 spans 14 amino acids. Trimming stripped 0 bases from V and 10 bases from J, with 13 bases between. Looked up from germline, CDR1 is LGHNA and CDR2 is YSLEER. The CDR3 bases are TGCGCCAGCAGCCAAGATCCGGGGAGAAGGGAGCAGTTCTTC. Translating it yields CASSQDPGRREQFF.

The gene calls are TRBV5-1 and TRBJ2-1; D not resolved. V was pared by 0 bases and J by 8 bases, with 12 bases between. CDR1 is SGHRS and CDR2 is YFSETQ in the germline V gene. This CDR3 is built from 14 residues. The CDR3 DNA sequence: TGCGCCAGCAGCTTGGGTGCGGTTGGTTATGAGCAGTTCTTC. It yields the protein CASSLGAVGYEQFF.

This chain joins TRBV10-3 and TRBJ1-1, with D unresolved. The CDR3 runs to 12 residues. Deletions cut 0 bases from V and 6 bases from J, with 5 bases between. Germline CDR1 is ENHRY and CDR2 is SYGVKD. The CDR3 loop is CAISESAAEAFF. The CDR3 region has the DNA TGTGCCATCAGTGAGTCGGCAGCTGAAGCTTTCTTT.

In this sample, this clone turned up once. V and J are TRBV6-5 and TRBJ1-6; 10 nucleotides agree with TRBD1. From germline, CDR1 is MNHEY and CDR2 SVGAGI. With V trimmed by 6 bases and J by 9 bases, 5 bases remained unmatched. This CDR3 contains 14 residues. CDR3 region: CASSLGQGFSPLHF. CDR3 DNA sequence: TGTGCCAGCAGCCTGGGACAGGGGTTTTCACCCCTCCACTTT.

This clone was detected once. The chain has TRBV11-2 and TRBJ1-4; TRBD1 agrees at 7 bases. Germline CDR1 is SGHAT and CDR2 is FQNNGV. This CDR3 spans 16 amino acids. J gave up 5 bases and V 3 bases, and 9 bases lay outside the gene matches. This CDR3 is CASSLVRQGANEKLFF. DNA of the CDR3: TGTGCCAGCAGCTTGGTGCGACAGGGCGCAAATGAAAAACTGTTTTTT.

The chain is built from TRBV19 and TRBJ1-5; D unresolved. V shed 7 bases and J shed 0 bases, with 10 bases lying between them. This CDR3 comprises 14 residues. Germline V gene sequence: CDR1 LNHDA, CDR2 SQIVND (reference sequence). The CDR3 loop reads CASTQKNSNQPQHF. The CDR3 bases are TGTGCCAGTACCCAAAAAAATAGCAATCAGCCCCAGCATTTT.

This clone was seen once. CDR3 region: CASSLPRTSGDYTDTQYF. CDR3 bases: TGTGCCAGCAGTTTACCCCGGACTAGCGGGGATTACACAGATACGCAGTATTTT. The rearrangement links TRBV28 to TRBJ2-3; 12 bases are shared with TRBD2. Per the germline V gene, CDR1 is MDHEN and CDR2 is SYDVKM. V was clipped by 2 bases and J by 2 bases; unmatched bases: 8. The CDR3 sequence is 18 residues long.

This clone came up once. V usage is TRBV19 and J usage is TRBJ2-1, with 7 bases identical to TRBD1. The CDR3 covers 15 residues. The V gene's germline CDR1 is LNHDA and CDR2 SQIVND (reference sequence). Trimming removed 5 bases from V and 0 bases from J; junction bases left unmatched: 4. The CDR3 region is CASSGTEFSYNEQFF. The CDR3 region has the DNA TGTGCCAGTAGTGGGACAGAGTTCTCCTACAATGAGCAGTTCTTC.

The chain recombines TRBV19 with TRBJ1-1; D remains unclear. This CDR3 has 12 residues. Germline V lookup: CDR1 LNHDA, CDR2 SQIVND (reference sequence). Between the trimmed V and J ends, which lost 5 bases and 11 bases, there was a span of 15 bases. In DNA, the CDR3 is TGTGCCAGTAGTTTCTACGGAGCTACGGCTTTCTTT. Its protein product is CASSFYGATAFF.

In its sample, this clone was seen once. This chain links TRBV19 with TRBJ1-2; TRBD1 matches 7 bases. The CDR3 covers 18 residues. Looked up from germline, CDR1 is LNHDA and CDR2 is SQIVND (reference sequence). J was trimmed by 2 bases and V by 5 bases; bases with no gene match: 17. The CDR3 DNA reads TGTGCCAGTAGTCCGTCCACCGGACAGGCGGGAATCAACTATGGCTACACCTTC. Translating it yields CASSPSTGQAGINYGYTF.

The chain combines TRBV24-1 with TRBJ2-2; possible D gene TRBD2, 6 bases. V was cut by 9 bases and J by 6 bases, with 10 bases left in between. Germline V gene sequence: CDR1 KGHDR, CDR2 SFDVKD. This CDR3 has 12 amino acids. The CDR3 protein is CATRGGAGELFF. DNA of the CDR3: TGTGCCACCCGCGGCGGGGCCGGGGAGCTGTTTTTT.

The rearrangement joins TRBV2 to TRBJ1-2; D is unclear. Trimming cost V 3 bases and J 8 bases, with 16 bases left between them. Germline values: CDR1 SNHLY, CDR2 FYNNEI. CDR3 length: 14 amino acids. DNA for the CDR3: TGTGCCAGCAGTGATGAGGGAGGATTAGGGGGCTACACCTTC. Its translation is CASSDEGGLGGYTF.

This chain uses TRBV5-6 with TRBJ1-6; TRBD1 aligns across 12 bases. J gave up 10 bases and V 5 bases, and 13 bases lay outside the gene matches. Looked up from germline, CDR1 is SGHDT and CDR2 is YYEEEE. This CDR3 spans 17 amino acids. In DNA form, the CDR3 reads TGTGCCAGCAGTTCAACCGGGACAGGGGGCGCAAAATCACCCCTCCACTTT. This translates into CASSSTGTGGAKSPLHF.

This clone was seen a few times. This chain uses TRBV5-8 with TRBJ2-6; TRBD1 might be the D (6 bases). The V gene lost 0 bases and the J gene lost 2 bases, with 15 bases spanning the gap. Germline loops: CDR1 SGHTS, CDR2 YDEGEE. This CDR3 contains 18 residues. The CDR3 protein is CASSLEDRFTTGANVLTF. In nucleotides, the CDR3 is TGTGCCAGCAGCTTGGAAGACAGGTTTACCACTGGGGCCAACGTCCTGACTTTC.

The gene calls are TRBV11-1 and TRBJ2-4; 8 bases are a match to TRBD1. Germline V gene lookup returns CDR1 SGHAT and CDR2 FQDESV (reference sequence). The CDR3 has 16 residues. Unmatched junction bases numbered 10, after V lost 5 bases and J lost 4 bases. This CDR3 is CASSDYDRTGKNIQYF. For the CDR3, the DNA is TGTGCCAGCAGCGACTACGACCGGACAGGGAAAAACATTCAGTACTTC.

The V and J genes are TRBV6-6 and TRBJ1-1; D unclear. V gave up 8 bases and J gave up 5 bases, with 12 bases separating them. CDR1 is MNHNY, CDR2 SVGAGI, per germline (reference sequence). The CDR3 has 12 amino acids. CDR3 sequence: CASGYRGTEAFF. The DNA of the CDR3 is TGTGCCAGCGGATATAGAGGGACTGAAGCTTTCTTT.

This clone was seen only once. This rearrangement joins TRBV5-4 to TRBJ1-1; no clear D. The CDR3 loop spans 13 amino acids. Germline V CDR1 and CDR2: SGHNT, YYREEE (reference sequence). V lost 0 bases to trimming and J lost 7 bases, with 10 bases between them. CDR3: CASSLDWQIEAFF. The CDR3, as DNA: TGTGCCAGCAGCTTGGATTGGCAGATTGAAGCTTTCTTT.